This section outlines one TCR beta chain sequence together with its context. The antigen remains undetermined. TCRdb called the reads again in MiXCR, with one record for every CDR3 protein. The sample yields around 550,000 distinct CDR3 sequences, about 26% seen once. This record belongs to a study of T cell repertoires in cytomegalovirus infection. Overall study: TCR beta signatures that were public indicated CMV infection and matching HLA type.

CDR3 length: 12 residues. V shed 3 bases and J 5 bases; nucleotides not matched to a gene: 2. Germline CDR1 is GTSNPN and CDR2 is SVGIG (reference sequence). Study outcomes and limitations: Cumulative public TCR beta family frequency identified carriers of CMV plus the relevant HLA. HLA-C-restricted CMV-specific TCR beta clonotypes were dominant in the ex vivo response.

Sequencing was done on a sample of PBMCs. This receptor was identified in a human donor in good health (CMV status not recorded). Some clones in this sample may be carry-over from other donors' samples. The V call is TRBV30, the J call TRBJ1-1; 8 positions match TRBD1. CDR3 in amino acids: CAWRQGGTEAFF. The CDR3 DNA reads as TGTGCCTGGAGACAGGGGGGGACTGAAGCTTTCTTT.